This TCR beta chain came from a study of blood T cell repertoires in COVID-19. Study at large: Samples taken during acute and convalescent COVID-19 were collected in the United States, Italy and Spain. T cells, B-cell-depleted T cells, or PBMCs supplied cDNA or gDNA.

As processed by the authors: Reference gene primer amplification in the assay estimated nucleated cell counts. Repertoires were generated with immunoSEQ multiplex PCR, while TCRdb's copy carries only in-frame clones and drops some. D and trimming come from the DNA, and the V and J calls and clone size come from that table. Of 88,000 or so clones listed, 81% are singletons. Deletions cut 0 bases from V and 4 bases from J, with 15 bases between. CDR3 length: 16 residues. CDR1 MNHEY and CDR2 SVGAGI come from the germline V gene. This clone was detected only once. This TCR was sampled from a man aged 55 to 70 with acute or convalescent COVID-19. Material: peripheral blood. V is TRBV6-5 and J is TRBJ2-5; D may be TRBD2 (6 bases). In DNA, the CDR3 is TGTGCCAGCAGTTACTCGAGCCGGGGGTTTGGAGAGACCCAGTACTTC. It yields the protein CASSYSSRGFGETQYF.